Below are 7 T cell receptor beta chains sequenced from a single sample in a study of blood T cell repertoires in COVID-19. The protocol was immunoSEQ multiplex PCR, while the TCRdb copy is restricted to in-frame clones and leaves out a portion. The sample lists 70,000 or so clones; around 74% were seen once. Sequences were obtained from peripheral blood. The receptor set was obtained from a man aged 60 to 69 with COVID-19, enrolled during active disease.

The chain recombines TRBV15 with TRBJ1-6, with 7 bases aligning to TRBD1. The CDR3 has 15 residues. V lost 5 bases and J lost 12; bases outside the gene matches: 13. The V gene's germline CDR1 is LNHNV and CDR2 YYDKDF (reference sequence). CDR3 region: CATSPLRQGYEPLHF. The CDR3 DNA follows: TGTGCCACCAGCCCCCTAAGACAGGGCTACGAACCCCTCCACTTT.

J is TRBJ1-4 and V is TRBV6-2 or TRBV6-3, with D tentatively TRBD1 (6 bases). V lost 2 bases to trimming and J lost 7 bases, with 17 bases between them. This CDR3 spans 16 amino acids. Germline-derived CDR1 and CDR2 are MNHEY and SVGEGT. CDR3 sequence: CASSYRGRGGGEKLFF. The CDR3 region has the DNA TGTGCCAGCAGTTACCGGGGACGGGGAGGGGGTGAAAAACTGTTTTTT.

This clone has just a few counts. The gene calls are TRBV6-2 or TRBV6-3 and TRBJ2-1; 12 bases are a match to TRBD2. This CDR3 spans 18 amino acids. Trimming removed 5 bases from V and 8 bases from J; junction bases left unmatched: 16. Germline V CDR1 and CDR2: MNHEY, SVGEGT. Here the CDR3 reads CASSKRPSGRAVGDEQFF. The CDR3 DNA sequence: TGTGCCAGCAGTAAAAGGCCTAGCGGGAGGGCCGTCGGGGATGAGCAGTTCTTC.

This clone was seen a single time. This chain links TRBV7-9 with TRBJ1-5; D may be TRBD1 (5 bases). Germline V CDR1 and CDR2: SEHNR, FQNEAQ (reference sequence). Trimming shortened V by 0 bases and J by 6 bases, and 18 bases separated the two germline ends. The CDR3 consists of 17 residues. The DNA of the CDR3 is TGTGCCAGCAGCTTAGCGCGGGGTGCAGGGACGGGTCAGCCCCAGCATTTT. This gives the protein CASSLARGAGTGQPQHF.

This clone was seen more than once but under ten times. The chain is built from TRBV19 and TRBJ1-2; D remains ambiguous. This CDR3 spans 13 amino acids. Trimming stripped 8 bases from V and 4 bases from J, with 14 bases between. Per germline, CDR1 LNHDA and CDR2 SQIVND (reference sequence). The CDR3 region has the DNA TGTGCCAGTCGTAGGGAGGCAGGCTATGGCTACACCTTC. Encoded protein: CASRREAGYGYTF.

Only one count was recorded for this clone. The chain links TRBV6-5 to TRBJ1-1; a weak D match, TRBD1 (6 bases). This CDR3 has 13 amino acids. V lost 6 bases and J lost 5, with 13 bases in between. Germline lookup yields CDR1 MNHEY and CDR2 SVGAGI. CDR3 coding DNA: TGTGCCAGCAGCTACGACAGGAAAACTGAAGCTTTCTTT. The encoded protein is CASSYDRKTEAFF.

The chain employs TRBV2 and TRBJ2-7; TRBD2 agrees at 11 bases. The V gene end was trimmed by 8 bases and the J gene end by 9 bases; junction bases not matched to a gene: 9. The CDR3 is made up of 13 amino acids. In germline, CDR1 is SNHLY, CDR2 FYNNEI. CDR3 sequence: CASLASGGFGQYF. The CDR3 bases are TGTGCCAGCTTGGCTAGCGGGGGGTTCGGGCAGTACTTC.